This record looks at one T cell receptor (beta chain) sequence and its context. Its antigen is unknown. Germline V lookup: CDR1 MNHEY, CDR2 SMNVEV (reference sequence). The CDR3 spans 14 residues. V lost 4 bases and J 4 bases, leaving 14 bases between the germline ends. Method: immunoSEQ multiplex PCR; TCRdb's copy keeps in-frame clones and lacks some. The table has roughly 810,000 clones, around 96% seen once. This sample is drawn from a study of shared clonotypes between healthy human individuals. Study conclusions and caveats: Generation probabilities were higher for clonotypes shared across all four sorted-subset donors than for unshared ones. About 5.2% was the fraction of naive CD4 clonotypes found shared across a handful of donors.

Naive CD8 cells lacked CD45RO, underwent positive selection for CCR7 and left out terminally differentiated effector memory CD45RA+ cells. The sequencing sample was made of naive CD8+ T cells sorted from blood. The clonotype comes from a young man in good health. This chain uses TRBV27 with TRBJ2-7; D not resolved. CDR3 residues: CASSSFRLHYEQYF. The CDR3 DNA sequence: TGTGCCAGCAGTTCTTTCCGGCTCCATTACGAGCAGTACTTC.